This TCR beta chain was found in a study of regulatory T cells in long-lasting Graves disease. Regarding time point: newly diagnosed GD, antithyroid drugs for less than 3 months. There was RNA extracted from PBMCs, and the TCR library was made from it. Germline V gives CDR1 SGHRS, CDR2 YFSETQ. V was clipped by 2 bases and J by 3 bases, with 8 bases between them. This CDR3 comprises 14 residues. Researchers made TCR beta libraries by using iRepertoire HTBI primers and running Arm-PCR on CDR3 regions. From the multiplex PCR reads, TCRdb called clonotypes with MiXCR, one entry per CDR3 protein. The sample records 400,000 to 500,000 distinct CDR3 sequences, 14% being singletons. In this sample, this clonotype turned up many times. Another study also made use of these data, one on T cells in Graves' hyperthyroidism and ophthalmopathy. From that report: Recently diagnosed hyperthyroidism of less than 2 months' duration affected patients aged 18 to 65.

V gene TRBV5-1 combines with J gene TRBJ1-4; D not certain. The material sequenced was peripheral blood mononuclear cells (PBMCs), taken at new diagnosis, from a patient treated with antithyroid drugs. This clonotype was obtained from a woman in her forties or fifties with Graves disease. The chain's CDR3 is CASSLGRANEKLFF. The DNA of the CDR3 is TGCGCCAGCAGCTTAGGGCGGGCTAATGAAAAACTGTTTTTT.